A selection of T cell receptor beta chains follows, all from one sample in a study of blood T cells in healthy people across ages. One entry per CDR3 protein, called by TCRdb with MiXCR from the 5' RACE reads. This sample has 920,000 or so distinct CDR3 sequences; 45% occur once, and the top ten carry over 15%. The specimen sequenced was blood. These TCRs come from a woman in her sixties or seventies in good health. Each CDR3 is given with its conserved first and last residue. A D gene is named only where the DNA matches it firmly. Clone size, where shown, is once, few, many, or a class for clones that have expanded.

v_gene: TRBV7-9
j_gene: TRBJ2-5
d_gene: TRBD2
abundance: few
CDR3aa: CASSLGGAGLAGYPTEQYF
CDR3nt: TGTGCCAGCAGCTTAGGGGGGGCCGGACTAGCGGGATATCCTACGGAACAGTACTTC

v_gene: TRBV7-2
j_gene: TRBJ1-1
d_gene: TRBD1
abundance: few
CDR3aa: CASSLAGDRTNEAFF
CDR3nt: TGTGCCAGCAGCTTAGCAGGGGACAGGACTAATGAAGCTTTCTTT

v_gene: TRBV7-9
j_gene: TRBJ2-5
d_gene: NA
abundance: few
CDR3aa: CASTPAVGETQYF
CDR3nt: TGTGCCAGCACCCCGGCGGTCGGAGAGACCCAGTACTTC

v_gene: TRBV14
j_gene: TRBJ2-6
d_gene: NA
abundance: NA
CDR3aa: CASSRRGTGSGANVLTF
CDR3nt: TGTGCCAGCAGCCGTCGTGGTACAGGCTCTGGGGCCAACGTCCTGACTTTC

v_gene: TRBV7-2
j_gene: TRBJ1-6
d_gene: TRBD1
abundance: few
CDR3aa: CASSKTGALYNSPLHF
CDR3nt: TGTGCCAGCAGCAAGACAGGGGCTCTCTATAATTCACCCCTCCACTTT

v_gene: TRBV20-1
j_gene: TRBJ2-7
d_gene: NA
abundance: NA
CDR3aa: CSAKPPRASYEQYF
CDR3nt: TGCAGTGCCAAGCCACCGCGGGCGAGCTACGAGCAGTACTTC

v_gene: TRBV6-1
j_gene: TRBJ2-1
d_gene: TRBD2
abundance: NA
CDR3aa: CASSPVSLRASGVRNEQFF
CDR3nt: TGTGCCAGCAGCCCGGTATCCCTTAGGGCTAGCGGGGTTCGCAATGAGCAGTTCTTC

v_gene: TRBV10-3
j_gene: TRBJ2-7
d_gene: TRBD1
abundance: NA
CDR3aa: CTISATTGDFYEQYF
CDR3nt: TGTACCATCAGCGCCACGACAGGGGATTTCTACGAGCAGTACTTC

v_gene: TRBV7-3
j_gene: TRBJ2-5
d_gene: NA
abundance: many
CDR3aa: CASSPDFGGTQYF
CDR3nt: TGTGCCAGCAGCCCGGATTTCGGCGGGACCCAGTACTTC

v_gene: TRBV28
j_gene: TRBJ1-2
d_gene: TRBD1
abundance: NA
CDR3aa: CASRPGTGDGYTF
CDR3nt: TGTGCCAGCAGACCAGGGACAGGGGATGGCTACACCTTC

v_gene: TRBV10-3
j_gene: TRBJ1-2
d_gene: NA
abundance: NA
CDR3aa: CAISEPTGTQINYGYTF
CDR3nt: TGTGCCATCAGTGAGCCTACCGGGACCCAAATAAACTATGGCTACACCTTC

v_gene: TRBV20-1
j_gene: TRBJ2-4
d_gene: NA
abundance: NA
CDR3aa: CSALASGTNTQYF
CDR3nt: TGCAGTGCCCTGGCCTCAGGGACAAACACTCAGTACTTC

v_gene: TRBV19
j_gene: TRBJ2-3
d_gene: NA
abundance: few
CDR3aa: CASSILAGAVAAAQYF
CDR3nt: TGTGCCAGTAGTATCCTGGCCGGGGCTGTGGCGGCGGCGCAGTATTTT

v_gene: TRBV12-3/TRBV12-4
j_gene: TRBJ1-1
d_gene: NA
abundance: NA
CDR3aa: CASSTITGTIEAFF
CDR3nt: TGTGCCAGCAGCACCATCACAGGGACAATTGAAGCTTTCTTT

v_gene: TRBV11-2
j_gene: TRBJ2-7
d_gene: NA
abundance: NA
CDR3aa: CASRTQGSYEQYF
CDR3nt: TGTGCCAGCAGGACACAGGGATCCTACGAGCAGTACTTC

v_gene: TRBV12-5
j_gene: TRBJ2-5
d_gene: NA
abundance: once
CDR3aa: CASGLRGALNEQYF
CDR3nt: TGTGCTAGTGGTTTGCGGGGGGCCCTCAATGAGCAGTACTTC

v_gene: TRBV21-1
j_gene: TRBJ2-5
d_gene: NA
abundance: NA
CDR3aa: CASSGYITTYQETQYF
CDR3nt: TGTGCCAGCAGCGGGTATATCACAACGTACCAAGAGACCCAGTACTTC

v_gene: TRBV5-1
j_gene: TRBJ2-3
d_gene: TRBD1
abundance: NA
CDR3aa: CASSNRGEADTQYF
CDR3nt: TGCGCCAGCAGCAACAGGGGAGAGGCAGATACGCAGTATTTT

v_gene: TRBV10-3
j_gene: TRBJ2-7
d_gene: TRBD2
abundance: NA
CDR3aa: CAISESHLAGGMPEQYF
CDR3nt: TGTGCCATCAGTGAGTCGCATCTAGCGGGAGGGATGCCCGAGCAGTACTTC

v_gene: TRBV6-5
j_gene: TRBJ2-5
d_gene: TRBD1
abundance: NA
CDR3aa: CASSTGQGQETQYF
CDR3nt: TGTGCCAGCAGTACCGGACAGGGTCAGGAGACCCAGTACTTC

v_gene: TRBV20-1
j_gene: TRBJ2-1
d_gene: TRBD2
abundance: NA
CDR3aa: CSARSGLAGGTTVYDEQFF
CDR3nt: TGCAGTGCTAGATCGGGACTAGCGGGAGGGACCACGGTTTACGATGAGCAGTTCTTC

v_gene: TRBV5-8
j_gene: TRBJ2-1
d_gene: NA
abundance: NA
CDR3aa: CASSFILGEQFF
CDR3nt: TGTGCCAGCAGCTTTATTCTAGGCGAGCAGTTCTTC

v_gene: TRBV5-1
j_gene: TRBJ2-6
d_gene: NA
abundance: NA
CDR3aa: CASGWTVPLTF
CDR3nt: TGCGCCAGCGGATGGACAGTACCTCTGACTTTC

v_gene: TRBV28
j_gene: TRBJ2-1
d_gene: NA
abundance: NA
CDR3aa: CASKTGHNEQFF
CDR3nt: TGTGCCAGCAAAACAGGCCACAATGAGCAGTTCTTC

v_gene: TRBV11-2
j_gene: TRBJ2-3
d_gene: TRBD2
abundance: NA
CDR3aa: CASSPKVLAGGFGTDTQYF
CDR3nt: TGTGCCAGCAGCCCGAAGGTGCTAGCGGGAGGTTTTGGCACAGATACGCAGTATTTT

v_gene: TRBV4-2
j_gene: TRBJ1-2
d_gene: TRBD1
abundance: NA
CDR3aa: CASSQVLGQEYGYTF
CDR3nt: TGTGCCAGCAGCCAAGTATTGGGACAGGAGTATGGCTACACCTTC

v_gene: TRBV5-1
j_gene: TRBJ1-6
d_gene: TRBD1
abundance: NA
CDR3aa: CASRDRENSPLHF
CDR3nt: TGCGCCAGTCGGGACAGGGAAAATTCACCCCTCCACTTT

v_gene: TRBV7-2
j_gene: TRBJ1-2
d_gene: NA
abundance: NA
CDR3aa: CASSSSSGPYGYTF
CDR3nt: TGTGCCAGCAGCTCTAGTTCAGGACCCTATGGCTACACCTTC

v_gene: TRBV7-8
j_gene: TRBJ2-1
d_gene: NA
abundance: NA
CDR3aa: CASSLVGSSARSYNEQFF
CDR3nt: TGTGCCAGCAGCTTAGTAGGGTCCAGCGCACGCTCCTACAATGAGCAGTTCTTC

v_gene: TRBV20-1
j_gene: TRBJ2-1
d_gene: TRBD1
abundance: NA
CDR3aa: CSASVGTGVNEQFF
CDR3nt: TGCAGTGCTAGTGTCGGGACAGGGGTAAATGAGCAGTTCTTC

v_gene: TRBV20-1
j_gene: TRBJ2-1
d_gene: TRBD1
abundance: NA
CDR3aa: CSAKWLPGGNEQFF
CDR3nt: TGCAGTGCTAAGTGGCTGCCAGGGGGCAATGAGCAGTTCTTC

v_gene: TRBV12-3/TRBV12-4
j_gene: TRBJ2-7
d_gene: NA
abundance: few
CDR3aa: CASSLGTAWTEQYF
CDR3nt: TGTGCCAGCAGTCTGGGGACGGCCTGGACCGAGCAGTACTTC

v_gene: TRBV30
j_gene: TRBJ2-5
d_gene: NA
abundance: NA
CDR3aa: CAWSRGRRSETQYF
CDR3nt: TGTGCCTGGAGCAGGGGTAGGAGGTCGGAGACCCAGTACTTC

v_gene: TRBV7-2
j_gene: TRBJ2-7
d_gene: TRBD2
abundance: few
CDR3aa: CASSRAGASGTYEQYF
CDR3nt: TGTGCCAGCAGCCGAGCCGGGGCTAGCGGTACCTACGAGCAGTACTTC

v_gene: TRBV27
j_gene: TRBJ2-5
d_gene: NA
abundance: NA
CDR3aa: CASSLEGSRQETQYF
CDR3nt: TGTGCCAGCAGTTTAGAGGGGTCTAGACAAGAGACCCAGTACTTC

v_gene: TRBV15
j_gene: TRBJ2-7
d_gene: NA
abundance: NA
CDR3aa: CATSTRTANKEYF
CDR3nt: TGTGCCACCAGCACCCGGACTGCAAATAAGGAGTACTTC

v_gene: TRBV7-2
j_gene: TRBJ2-7
d_gene: NA
abundance: NA
CDR3aa: CASSFGGRSYEQYF
CDR3nt: TGTGCCAGCAGCTTCGGCGGGCGCTCCTACGAGCAGTACTTC

v_gene: TRBV5-1
j_gene: TRBJ1-4
d_gene: NA
abundance: NA
CDR3aa: CASRDDRGSNEKLFF
CDR3nt: TGCGCCAGCAGGGACGACAGAGGATCTAATGAAAAACTGTTTTTT

v_gene: TRBV20-1
j_gene: TRBJ1-5
d_gene: NA
abundance: few
CDR3aa: CSASGNRGNQPQHF
CDR3nt: TGCAGTGCTAGTGGGAACAGGGGCAATCAGCCCCAGCATTTT

v_gene: TRBV12-3/TRBV12-4
j_gene: TRBJ2-7
d_gene: NA
abundance: many
CDR3aa: CASSSGPYEQYF
CDR3nt: TGCGCCAGCAGCTCGGGGCCCTACGAGCAGTACTTC